This T cell receptor beta chain was captured by sequencing in a study of blood T cell repertoires in COVID-19. Across the study: Italy, Spain and the United States were the sources of the convalescent and acute COVID-19 samples. Sources were T cells, B-cell-depleted T cells, or PBMCs; the material itself was cDNA or gDNA.

Per the original data handling: Reference gene primer amplification yielded estimated nucleated cell counts. TCRdb's table, derived via immunoSEQ multiplex PCR, lists solely in-frame clones and lacks some. V and J calls and clone size are as listed in that table; D and trimming were resolved from the DNA. The sample holds roughly 110,000 clones; about 89% are singletons and the top ten take 1% to 1.5%. In this sample, this clone turned up a few times. Sequencing was done on a sample of peripheral blood. This TCR was recovered from a woman aged 25 to 39 with acute or convalescent COVID-19.

CDR3 sequence: CASSVGASAYNEQFF. The CDR3 DNA follows: TGTGCCAGCAGTGTGGGAGCTTCTGCGTACAATGAGCAGTTCTTC. The V and J genes are TRBV6-4 and TRBJ2-1; weak D call: TRBD2 (5 bases). The CDR3 is made up of 15 amino acids. Germline V gives CDR1 MRHNA, CDR2 SNTAGT. V gave up 4 bases and J gave up 4 bases, with 14 bases separating them.